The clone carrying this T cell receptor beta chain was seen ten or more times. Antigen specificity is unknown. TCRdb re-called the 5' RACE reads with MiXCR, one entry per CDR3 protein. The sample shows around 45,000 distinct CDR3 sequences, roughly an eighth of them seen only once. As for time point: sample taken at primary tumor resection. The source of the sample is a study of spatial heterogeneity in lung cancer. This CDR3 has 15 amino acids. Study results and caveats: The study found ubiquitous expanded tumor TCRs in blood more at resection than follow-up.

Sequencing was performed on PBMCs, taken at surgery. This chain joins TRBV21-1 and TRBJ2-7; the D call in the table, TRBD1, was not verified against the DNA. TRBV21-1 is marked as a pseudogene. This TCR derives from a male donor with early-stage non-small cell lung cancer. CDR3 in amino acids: CASSKEQVYSYEQYF. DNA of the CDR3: TGTGCCAGCAGCAAAGAACAGGTCTATTCCTACGAGCAGTACTTC.